Shown below are 19 T cell receptor beta chains from a single sample sequenced in a study of blood T cells in healthy people across ages. A J-beta primer mix and a sample-barcoded 5' primer were used in a second PCR of roughly 7 to 12 cycles. TCRdb processed the 5' RACE reads anew with MiXCR; each CDR3 protein has one entry. The sample lists hundreds of thousands of distinct CDR3 sequences, around 21% occurring once. The sequenced material came from blood. These receptor sequences come from a man in his sixties or seventies in good health.

In its sample, this clonotype was seen once. This chain uses TRBV6-5 with TRBJ2-2; weak D call: TRBD2 (6 bases). The V end lost 6 bases, the J end lost 1 base, and 9 bases lay between the germline ends. There are 14 residues in the CDR3. Germline V gene data show CDR1 as MNHEY and CDR2 as SVGAGI. Written as DNA, the CDR3 is TGTGCCAGCAGGAACGGGAGGAACACCGGGGAGCTGTTTTTT. Its protein product is CASRNGRNTGELFF.

This rearrangement joins TRBV7-2 to TRBJ2-3; weak D call: TRBD1 (6 bases). CDR1 and CDR2 (germline): SGHTA, FQGNSA. V lost 2 bases and J lost 7, with 16 bases in between. The CDR3 is 15 amino acids. The CDR3 is CASSLTGSGRNTQYF. The CDR3, as DNA: TGTGCCAGCAGCTTAACAGGGTCCGGAAGAAATACGCAGTATTTT.

This sequence joins TRBV29-1 and TRBJ2-1; D is unclear. Trimming removed 8 bases from V and 5 bases from J, with 16 bases in between. The CDR3 contains 13 residues. Germline-derived CDR1 and CDR2 are SQVTM and ANQGSEA. The CDR3 region is CSTRQMGDNEQFF. In DNA, the CDR3 is TGCAGCACCCGCCAGATGGGTGACAATGAGCAGTTCTTC.

This clonotype came up a few times. This chain joins TRBV20-1 and TRBJ2-1; D call uncertain. This CDR3 has 13 residues. V was clipped by 4 bases and J by 5 bases, with 12 bases between them. CDR1 and CDR2 (germline): DFQATT, SNEGSKA (reference sequence). In nucleotides, the CDR3 is TGCAGTGCTACCCCCCCCATCCACAATGAGCAGTTCTTC. Protein sequence: CSATPPIHNEQFF.

This chain connects TRBV28 to TRBJ1-4; 7 bases match TRBD1. Trimming at V came to 6 bases and at J to 5 bases, leaving 6 bases not matched to a gene. The CDR3 sequence is 14 residues long. CDR1 is MDHEN, CDR2 SYDVKM, per germline. In nucleotides, the CDR3 is TGTGCCAGCAGCCAGGGGGGGTTCAATGAAAAACTGTTTTTT. Its protein product is CASSQGGFNEKLFF.

This chain uses TRBV18 with TRBJ1-4; D gene ambiguous. This CDR3 contains 13 residues. Germline values: CDR1 KGHSH, CDR2 LQKENI. V lost 4 bases, J lost 5 bases, and 8 bases lay in between. The CDR3 loop reads CASSLYKNEKLFF. The CDR3 nucleotides are TGTGCCAGCTCACTATACAAGAATGAAAAACTGTTTTTT.

The CDR3 region has the DNA TGCAGCGTTGAAGAGGACCTGGGGAGCACTGAAGCTTTCTTT. It codes for CSVEEDLGSTEAFF. The chain is built from TRBV29-1 and TRBJ1-1; D is undetermined. The V end was cut by 0 bases, the J end by 4 bases, with 12 bases between. Germline V gene lookup returns CDR1 SQVTM and CDR2 ANQGSEA. CDR3 length equals 14 residues.

This clonotype has only a few counts. The CDR3 region is CASGSMGPAGGLDTQYF. CDR3 DNA sequence: TGTGCCAGCGGCTCTATGGGACCAGCGGGAGGGCTGGATACGCAGTATTTT. The chain couples TRBV7-8 to TRBJ2-3; 10 bases map to TRBD2. Trimming took 8 bases from V and 6 from J; bases not matched to a gene: 17. The CDR3 is 17 residues long. Looked up from germline, CDR1 is SGHVS and CDR2 is FQNEAQ.

Comments on this clonotype: A junction boundary mismatches the germline segment, possibly from a read error. V usage is TRBV7-8 and J usage is TRBJ2-3; the D is unclear. This CDR3 has 14 amino acids. Germline V lookup: CDR1 SGHVS, CDR2 FQNEAQ. The CDR3 sequence is CASSLGHSPLYKIF. The CDR3 DNA is TGTGCCAGCAGCTTAGGGCACAGCCCATTGTACAAGATTTTT.

The chain uses TRBV4-1 and TRBJ1-4, with TRBD1 matching over 7 bases. The V and J ends lost 3 bases and 4 bases, in that order; junction bases with no gene match: 5. The CDR3 is made up of 15 amino acids. Germline CDR1 is MGHRA and CDR2 is YSYEKL. Here the CDR3 DNA reads TGCGCCAGCAGCCACCGGGGACAGCTTAATGAAAAACTGTTTTTT. Amino acids: CASSHRGQLNEKLFF.

This chain links TRBV20-1 with TRBJ2-5; unclear D gene. The CDR3 is 11 residues long. Germline V CDR1 and CDR2: DFQATT, SNEGSKA (reference sequence). The V end was cut by 3 bases, the J end by 2 bases, with 4 bases between. For the CDR3, the DNA is TGCAGTGCTAGGCATCAAGAGACCCAGTACTTC. Translating gives CSARHQETQYF.

This clonotype was recorded a few times. The chain uses TRBV10-3 and TRBJ2-2, with D perhaps TRBD1 (6 bases). From germline, CDR1 is ENHRY and CDR2 SYGVKD. V dropped 2 bases and J dropped 0 bases, with 10 bases sitting between them. This CDR3 is built from 16 residues. CDR3 residues: CAISEGDKSNTGELFF. The CDR3 nucleotides read TGTGCCATCAGTGAGGGGGACAAATCGAACACCGGGGAGCTGTTTTTT.

The chain links TRBV6-1 to TRBJ2-1; 10 nucleotides align to TRBD2. CDR3 size: 14 residues. Per the germline V gene, CDR1 is MNHNS and CDR2 is SASEGT. Germline trimming cut 5 bases from V and 7 bases from J; bases unmatched to any gene: 5. The CDR3 sequence: CASSPSGGTNEQFF. CDR3 DNA: TGTGCCAGCAGTCCTAGCGGGGGAACTAATGAGCAGTTCTTC.

This clonotype was found a few times. The chain uses TRBV3-1 and TRBJ2-2; no clear D. Germline V gene sequence: CDR1 LGHDT, CDR2 YNNKEL (reference sequence). Trimming left V 4 bases short and J 5 bases short, with 8 bases between. The CDR3 has 13 amino acids. The CDR3 spells CASSPLLTGELFF. The CDR3 DNA follows: TGTGCCAGCAGCCCCCTCCTAACCGGGGAGCTGTTTTTT.

The chain uses TRBV29-1 and TRBJ2-3, with 10 positions matching TRBD2. The CDR3 is 14 amino acids. Germline V lookup: CDR1 SQVTM, CDR2 ANQGSEA. Trimming removed 4 bases from V and 6 bases from J; junction bases left unmatched: 7. The CDR3 DNA sequence: TGCAGCGTTGCCCCAGCGGGAGGGCGTGATACGCAGTATTTT. It translates to CSVAPAGGRDTQYF.

The chain links TRBV20-1 to TRBJ2-3, with D perhaps TRBD2 (5 bases). This CDR3 comprises 13 residues. Germline lookup yields CDR1 DFQATT and CDR2 SNEGSKA (reference sequence). V dropped 3 bases and J dropped 6 bases, with 13 bases sitting between them. The CDR3 sequence is CSASGGLVDTQYF. The CDR3 DNA reads TGCAGTGCTAGCGGCGGGCTTGTGGATACGCAGTATTTT.

This clonotype has more than one count but fewer than ten. The chain joins TRBV7-9 to TRBJ2-5, with TRBD2 identical over 10 bases. This CDR3 is 15 amino acids long. CDR1 and CDR2 (germline): SEHNR, FQNEAQ (reference sequence). The J segment lost 2 bases and the V segment lost 5 bases, leaving 5 bases of the junction unmatched. CDR3 in amino acids: CASSIGLAAQETQYF. DNA for the CDR3: TGTGCCAGCAGCATCGGACTAGCGGCACAAGAGACCCAGTACTTC.

This clonotype was counted a few times. J is TRBJ2-5 and V is TRBV5-1; no clear D. This CDR3 region has 15 residues. Germline loops: CDR1 SGHRS, CDR2 YFSETQ. Trimming removed 0 bases at V and 5 bases at J, with 14 bases between. The chain's CDR3 is CASSLASHWGETQYF. The CDR3 region has the DNA TGCGCCAGCAGCTTGGCCAGCCATTGGGGTGAGACCCAGTACTTC.

This chain connects TRBV7-2 to TRBJ2-1; 10 positions match TRBD2. This CDR3 region has 17 residues. Germline CDR1 reads SGHTA; CDR2 reads FQGNSA. V lost 1 base, J lost 5 bases, and 8 bases stayed unmatched. CDR3 sequence (DNA): TGTGCCAGCAGCTTAGATTCTAGCGGGAGACTCAACAATGAGCAGTTCTTC. This codes for CASSLDSSGRLNNEQFF.